The present entry profiles one T cell receptor (beta chain) with its context. Its antigen is still unknown. The data originate from a study of blood T cells in healthy people across ages. Isolation recovered at least 6 million PBMCs from every sample. The trim removed 6 bases at V and 8 bases at J, leaving 11 bases unmatched. Germline CDR1 DFQATT, CDR2 SNEGSKA (reference sequence). CDR3 length: 13 amino acids. Primed by a sample-barcoded 5' primer and a J-beta primer mix, a second PCR proceeded for 7 to 11 cycles. From the 5' RACE reads, TCRdb called clonotypes with MiXCR, one entry per CDR3 protein. The repertoire holds 1.4 million or so distinct CDR3 sequences, with about 42% as singletons. Study-wide points: Among long-lived donors, naive CD4+ cells were more numerous and diversity higher than in aged donors.

This rearrangement joins TRBV20-1 to TRBJ1-2, with 8 nucleotides matching TRBD1. Sequencing was carried out using blood. The sequence was obtained from a woman aged 18-29 years in good health. The CDR3 sequence is CSADEIRGRGYTF. The CDR3 DNA sequence: TGCAGTGCGGATGAGATCAGGGGGCGGGGCTACACCTTC.